This T cell receptor (beta chain) comes out of a study of vaccination effects on CD4 cells after COVID-19. Study-level background: Post-vaccine sample collection fell at a median of 72 days after the second dose.

General observations from the study: Clonal contraction was marked in infection- and vaccine-induced clones late after vaccination. Limitations: small convalescent group and missing early post-infection timepoints.

Culturing for about 9 days preceded CD4+ T cell isolation. It was two doses of either the BNT162b2 or mRNA-1273 vaccine that participants received. Replacing half the medium with IL-2 medium was done on days 3 and 7. Produced via immunoSEQ multiplex PCR; TCRdb's table is partial and in-frame only. In the table there are about 39,000 clones, around 66% of which are singletons. Concerning this clone: Its antigen remains unidentified.

V was trimmed by 4 bases and J by 2 bases, leaving 12 bases between them. From germline, CDR1 is LNHDA and CDR2 SQIVND (reference sequence). This CDR3 has 15 amino acids. This specimen consisted of CD4+ T cells from PBMCs cultured without peptide, obtained after COVID-19 vaccination. This chain links TRBV19 with TRBJ1-5; TRBD1 is a possible D gene (5 bases). The source of this sequence is a human donor who received a COVID-19 vaccine. Here the CDR3 DNA reads TGTGCCAGTAGTAGTATTGGGGGTGGCAATCAGCCCCAGCATTTT. Protein sequence: CASSSIGGGNQPQHF.